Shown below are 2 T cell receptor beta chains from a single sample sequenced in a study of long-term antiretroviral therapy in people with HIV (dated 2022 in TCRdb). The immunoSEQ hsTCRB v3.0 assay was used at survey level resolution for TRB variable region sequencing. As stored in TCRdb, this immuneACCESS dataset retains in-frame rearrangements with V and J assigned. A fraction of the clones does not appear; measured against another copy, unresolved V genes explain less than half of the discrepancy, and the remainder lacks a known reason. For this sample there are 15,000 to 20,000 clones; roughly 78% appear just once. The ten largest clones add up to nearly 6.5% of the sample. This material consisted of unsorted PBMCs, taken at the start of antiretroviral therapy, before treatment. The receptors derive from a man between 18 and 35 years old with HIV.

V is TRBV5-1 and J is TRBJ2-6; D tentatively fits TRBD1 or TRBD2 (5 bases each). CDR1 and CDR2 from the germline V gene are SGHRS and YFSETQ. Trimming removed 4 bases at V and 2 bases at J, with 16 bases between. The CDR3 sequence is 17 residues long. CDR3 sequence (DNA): TGCGCCAGCAGCCCCGGAGGCGAGGGGACTGGGGCCAACGTCCTGACTTTC. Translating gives CASSPGGEGTGANVLTF. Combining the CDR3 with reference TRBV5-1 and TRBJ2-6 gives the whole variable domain KAGVTQTPRYLIKTRGQQVTLSCSPISGHRSVSWYQQTPGQGLQFLFEYFSETQRNKGNFPGRFSGRQFSNSRSEMNVSTLELGDSALYLCASSPGGEGTGANVLTFGAGSRLTVL.

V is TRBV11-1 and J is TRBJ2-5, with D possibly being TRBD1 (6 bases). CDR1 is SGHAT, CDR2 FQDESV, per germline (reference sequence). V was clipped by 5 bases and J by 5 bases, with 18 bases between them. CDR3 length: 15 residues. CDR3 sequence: CASSPVGTRFETQYF. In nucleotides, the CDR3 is TGTGCCAGCAGCCCCGTGGGGACACGGTTCGAGACCCAGTACTTC.